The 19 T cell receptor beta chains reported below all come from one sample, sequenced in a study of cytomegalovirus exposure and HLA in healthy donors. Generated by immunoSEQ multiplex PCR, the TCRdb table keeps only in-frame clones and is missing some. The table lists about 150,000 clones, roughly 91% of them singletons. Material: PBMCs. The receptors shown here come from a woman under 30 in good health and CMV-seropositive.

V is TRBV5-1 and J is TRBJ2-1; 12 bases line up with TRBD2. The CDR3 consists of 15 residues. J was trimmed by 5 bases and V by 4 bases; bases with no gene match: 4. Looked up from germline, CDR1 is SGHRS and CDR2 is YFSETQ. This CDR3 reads CASSVGLAGNNEQFF. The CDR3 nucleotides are TGCGCCAGCAGCGTGGGACTAGCGGGTAACAATGAGCAGTTCTTC.

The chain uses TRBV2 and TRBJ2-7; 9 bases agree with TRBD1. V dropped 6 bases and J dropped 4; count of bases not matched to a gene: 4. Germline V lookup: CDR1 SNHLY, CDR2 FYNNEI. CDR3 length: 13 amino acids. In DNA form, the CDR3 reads TGTGCCAGCAGGGGGACAGGGTTATACGAGCAGTACTTC. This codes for CASRGTGLYEQYF.

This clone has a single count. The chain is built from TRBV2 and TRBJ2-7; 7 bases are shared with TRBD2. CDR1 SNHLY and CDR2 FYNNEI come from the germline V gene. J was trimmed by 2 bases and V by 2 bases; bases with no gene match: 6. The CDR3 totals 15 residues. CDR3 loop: CASSELGLAAYEQYF. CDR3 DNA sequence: TGTGCCAGCAGTGAATTGGGGCTAGCGGCCTACGAGCAGTACTTC.

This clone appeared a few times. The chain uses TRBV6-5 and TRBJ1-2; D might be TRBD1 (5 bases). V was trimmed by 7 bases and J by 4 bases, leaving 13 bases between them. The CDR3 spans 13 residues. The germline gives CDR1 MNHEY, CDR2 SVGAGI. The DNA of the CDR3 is TGTGCCAGCACCGTGGACACCTCCTATGGCTACACCTTC. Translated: CASTVDTSYGYTF.

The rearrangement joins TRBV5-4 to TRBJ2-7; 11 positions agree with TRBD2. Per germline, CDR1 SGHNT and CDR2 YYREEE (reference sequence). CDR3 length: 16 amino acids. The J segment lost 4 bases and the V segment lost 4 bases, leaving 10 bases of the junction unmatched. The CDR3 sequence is CASSISGRAAWYEQYF. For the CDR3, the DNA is TGTGCCAGCAGCATTAGCGGGAGGGCCGCTTGGTACGAGCAGTACTTC.

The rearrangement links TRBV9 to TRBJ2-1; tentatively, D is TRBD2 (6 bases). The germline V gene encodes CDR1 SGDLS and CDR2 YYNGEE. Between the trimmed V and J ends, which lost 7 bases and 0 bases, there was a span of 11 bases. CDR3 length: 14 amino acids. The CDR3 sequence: CASGGISSYNEQFF. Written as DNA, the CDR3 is TGTGCCAGCGGAGGGATAAGCTCCTACAATGAGCAGTTCTTC.

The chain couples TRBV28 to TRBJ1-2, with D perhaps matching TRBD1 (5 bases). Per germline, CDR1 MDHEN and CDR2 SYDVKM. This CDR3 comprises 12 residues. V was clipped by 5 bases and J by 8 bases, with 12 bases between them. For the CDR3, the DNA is TGTGCCAGCAGTCCGACAGCGGGGGGCTACACCTTC. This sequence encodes CASSPTAGGYTF.

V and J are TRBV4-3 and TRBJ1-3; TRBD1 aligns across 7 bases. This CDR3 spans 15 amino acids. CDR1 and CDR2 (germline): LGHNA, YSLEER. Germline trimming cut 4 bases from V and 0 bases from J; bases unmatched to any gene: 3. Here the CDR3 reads CASSPGQHSGNTIYF. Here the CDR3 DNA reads TGCGCCAGCAGCCCGGGACAGCACTCTGGAAACACCATATATTTT.

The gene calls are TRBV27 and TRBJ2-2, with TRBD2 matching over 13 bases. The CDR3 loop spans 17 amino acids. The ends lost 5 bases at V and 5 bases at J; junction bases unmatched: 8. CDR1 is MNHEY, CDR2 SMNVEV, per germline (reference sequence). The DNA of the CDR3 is TGTGCCAGCAGTCCACTAGCGGGAGGGCCATCGACCGGGGAGCTGTTTTTT. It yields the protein CASSPLAGGPSTGELFF.

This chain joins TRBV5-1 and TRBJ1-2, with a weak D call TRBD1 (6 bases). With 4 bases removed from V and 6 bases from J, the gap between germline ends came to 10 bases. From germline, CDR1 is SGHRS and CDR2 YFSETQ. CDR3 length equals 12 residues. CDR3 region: CASSPNRDGYTF. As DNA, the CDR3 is TGCGCCAGCAGCCCAAACAGGGATGGCTACACCTTC. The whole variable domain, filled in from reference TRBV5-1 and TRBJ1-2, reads KAGVTQTPRYLIKTRGQQVTLSCSPISGHRSVSWYQQTPGQGLQFLFEYFSETQRNKGNFPGRFSGRQFSNSRSEMNVSTLELGDSALYLCASSPNRDGYTFGSGTRLTVV.

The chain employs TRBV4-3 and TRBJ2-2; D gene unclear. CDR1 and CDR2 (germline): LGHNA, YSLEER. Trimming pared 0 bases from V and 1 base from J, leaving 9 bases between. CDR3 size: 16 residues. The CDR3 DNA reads TGCGCCAGCAGCCAAGAACCGGGTAGGAACACCGGGGAGCTGTTTTTT. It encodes CASSQEPGRNTGELFF.

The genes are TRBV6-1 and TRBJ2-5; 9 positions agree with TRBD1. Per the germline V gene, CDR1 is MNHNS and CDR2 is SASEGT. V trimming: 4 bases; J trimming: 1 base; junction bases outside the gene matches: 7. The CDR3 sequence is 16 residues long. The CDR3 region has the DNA TGTGCCAGCAGTGCAGGGGACAGGGTGACCCAAGAGACCCAGTACTTC. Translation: CASSAGDRVTQETQYF.

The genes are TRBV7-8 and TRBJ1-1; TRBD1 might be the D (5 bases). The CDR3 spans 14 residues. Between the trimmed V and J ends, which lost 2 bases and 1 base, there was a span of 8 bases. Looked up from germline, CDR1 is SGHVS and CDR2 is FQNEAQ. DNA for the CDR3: TGTGCCAGCAGCTTAAGCACAGGGAACACTGAAGCTTTCTTT. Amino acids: CASSLSTGNTEAFF.

The CDR3 loop is CASSYPPDGGDEQYF. The DNA for the CDR3 is TGTGCCAGCAGTTACCCGCCCGACGGGGGGGACGAGCAGTACTTC. The V and J genes are TRBV6-6 and TRBJ2-7, with 8 bases matching TRBD2. The CDR3 runs 15 residues. J gave up 5 bases and V 2 bases, and 8 bases lay outside the gene matches. Germline loops: CDR1 MNHNY, CDR2 SVGAGI (reference sequence).

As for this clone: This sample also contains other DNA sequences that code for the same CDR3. This CDR3 reads CASSVGGRNYGYTF. Here the CDR3 DNA reads TGTGCCAGCAGCGTCGGGGGGCGCAACTATGGCTACACCTTC. This rearrangement joins TRBV9 to TRBJ1-2; a possible D gene is TRBD1 (6 bases). V was pared by 2 bases and J by 2 bases, with 10 bases between. Germline CDR1 reads SGDLS; CDR2 reads YYNGEE. This CDR3 is built from 14 residues.

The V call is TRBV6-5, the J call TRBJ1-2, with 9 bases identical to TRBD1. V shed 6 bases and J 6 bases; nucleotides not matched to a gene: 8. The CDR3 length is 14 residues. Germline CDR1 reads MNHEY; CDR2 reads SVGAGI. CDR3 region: CASSWDRAGDGYTF. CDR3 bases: TGTGCCAGCAGCTGGGACAGGGCGGGGGATGGCTACACCTTC.

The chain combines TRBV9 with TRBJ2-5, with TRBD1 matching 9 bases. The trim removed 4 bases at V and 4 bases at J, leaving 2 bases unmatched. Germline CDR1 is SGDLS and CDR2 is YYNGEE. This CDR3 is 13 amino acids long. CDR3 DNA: TGTGCCAGCAGCAAACAGGGGGCAGAGACCCAGTACTTC. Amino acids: CASSKQGAETQYF.

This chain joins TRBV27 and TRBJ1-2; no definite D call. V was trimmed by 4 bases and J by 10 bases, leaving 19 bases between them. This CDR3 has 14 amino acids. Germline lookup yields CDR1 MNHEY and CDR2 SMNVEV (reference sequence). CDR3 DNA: TGTGCCAGCAGTTCTTCAGTTTTAACTACTCACTACACCTTC. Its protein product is CASSSSVLTTHYTF.

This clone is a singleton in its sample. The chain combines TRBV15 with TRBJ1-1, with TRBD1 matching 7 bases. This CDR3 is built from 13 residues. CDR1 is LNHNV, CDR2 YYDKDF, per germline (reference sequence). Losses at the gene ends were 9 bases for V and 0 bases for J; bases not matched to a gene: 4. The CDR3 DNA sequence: TGTGCCACTGACAGGGACATGAACACTGAAGCTTTCTTT. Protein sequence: CATDRDMNTEAFF.